The 20 T cell receptor beta chains below come from one sample, sequenced in a study of blood T cell repertoires in COVID-19. Clones were sequenced by immunoSEQ multiplex PCR, and TCRdb holds only the in-frame ones, with some missing. Here the sample spans about 220,000 clones, 86% being singletons. The sequenced sample was PBMCs or T cells enriched from blood (not recorded which). The receptor source for this set is a woman aged 40-49 years with acute COVID-19.

The chain combines TRBV10-2 with TRBJ1-1; D not resolved. Germline V lookup: CDR1 WSHSY, CDR2 SAAADI. With 1 base removed from V and 4 bases from J, the gap between germline ends came to 10 bases. This CDR3 is 14 amino acids long. In DNA, the CDR3 is TGCGCCAGCAGTGAGTTAATGCGGAGCACTGAAGCTTTCTTT. Protein sequence: CASSELMRSTEAFF.

The chain joins TRBV10-3 to TRBJ2-2; 7 bases match TRBD1. The CDR3 extends over 14 amino acids. The junction had 13 bases not matched to a gene; V was cut back by 11 bases and J by 7 bases. The V gene's germline CDR1 is ENHRY and CDR2 SYGVKD. This CDR3 is CASGMTGTVGELFF. In nucleotides, the CDR3 is TGTGCCTCGGGGATGACAGGGACGGTCGGGGAGCTGTTTTTT.

The J gene is TRBJ1-3, the V gene TRBV5-1, with D hard to call. CDR3 length equals 17 residues. The germline V gene encodes CDR1 SGHRS and CDR2 YFSETQ. The germline V and J ends were trimmed by 5 bases and 3 bases, with 21 bases remaining between them. The CDR3 spells CASSRQPTGTIGNTIYF. The CDR3 DNA reads TGCGCCAGCAGTCGGCAGCCGACTGGAACGATTGGAAACACCATATATTTT.

This rearrangement joins TRBV5-5 to TRBJ1-4; 7 nucleotides match TRBD1. This CDR3 has 14 amino acids. Germline loops: CDR1 SGHKS, CDR2 YYEKEE (reference sequence). The J segment lost 3 bases and the V segment lost 5 bases, leaving 4 bases of the junction unmatched. The CDR3 here is CASRPTGPNEKLFF. CDR3 nucleotides: TGTGCCAGCAGACCGACAGGGCCTAATGAAAAACTGTTTTTT.

CDR3 sequence: CTSSQDRGALDQPQHF. CDR3 sequence (DNA): TGCACCAGCAGCCAAGACAGGGGGGCTCTCGATCAGCCCCAGCATTTT. The chain employs TRBV1 and TRBJ1-5; TRBD1, as called in the table, went unchecked against the DNA. TRBV1 is a recognized pseudogene. CDR3 size: 16 residues.

CDR3 coding DNA: TGTGCCAGCAGCGTAGCTCAAGCTGTCACTGAAGCTTTCTTT. Protein sequence: CASSVAQAVTEAFF. The chain combines TRBV9 with TRBJ1-1, with unresolved D. V lost 0 bases, J lost 4 bases, and 10 bases lay in between. The CDR3 spans 14 residues. Germline-derived CDR1 and CDR2 are SGDLS and YYNGEE.

The V and J genes are TRBV6-1 and TRBJ1-6, with D unresolved. This CDR3 is built from 14 residues. Trimming cost V 2 bases and J 8 bases, with 10 bases left between them. Germline loops: CDR1 MNHNS, CDR2 SASEGT. CDR3 in amino acids: CASSEHSIDSPLHF. The CDR3 region has the DNA TGTGCCAGCAGTGAACATTCCATTGATTCACCCCTCCACTTT.

The chain combines TRBV18 with TRBJ2-2; 7 positions match TRBD2. The trim removed 5 bases at V and 1 base at J, leaving 10 bases unmatched. Germline CDR1 is KGHSH and CDR2 is LQKENI. The CDR3 is made up of 17 amino acids. The CDR3 region has the DNA TGTGCCAGCTCAACCCTGATGGCGGGGGAGAACACCGGGGAGCTGTTTTTT. The encoded protein is CASSTLMAGENTGELFF.

The genes are TRBV5-1 and TRBJ1-1; D ambiguous. The CDR3 sequence is 12 residues long. With 6 bases removed from V and 0 bases from J, the gap between germline ends came to 6 bases. Germline V lookup: CDR1 SGHRS, CDR2 YFSETQ. The CDR3 here is CASKLMNTEAFF. The DNA for the CDR3 is TGCGCCAGCAAATTAATGAACACTGAAGCTTTCTTT.

The chain employs TRBV11-2 and TRBJ1-2, with D perhaps TRBD1 (6 bases). The CDR3 spans 13 residues. Germline lookup yields CDR1 SGHAT and CDR2 FQNNGV. Trimming took 4 bases from V and 7 from J, leaving 13 bases between them. The CDR3 spells CASSYRRGSGYTF. Written as DNA, the CDR3 is TGTGCCAGCAGCTACCGCAGGGGTAGTGGCTACACCTTC.

The chain employs TRBV5-1 and TRBJ1-3; D might be TRBD1 (5 bases). CDR3 length: 15 residues. V shed 2 bases and J shed 0 bases, with 9 bases lying between them. Germline loops: CDR1 SGHRS, CDR2 YFSETQ. The CDR3 DNA sequence: TGCGCCAGCAGCTTTACAGGAGACTCTGGAAACACCATATATTTT. Its translation: CASSFTGDSGNTIYF.

The chain combines TRBV2 with TRBJ1-6; D unresolved. Trimming took off 6 bases at V and 3 bases at J, with 6 bases between the two ends. Germline V gene sequence: CDR1 SNHLY, CDR2 FYNNEI. The CDR3 extends over 13 amino acids. CDR3 protein: CASSGDYNSPLHF. Here the CDR3 DNA reads TGTGCCAGCAGCGGGGACTATAATTCACCCCTCCACTTT.

The chain joins TRBV5-6 to TRBJ2-5; no definite D call. This CDR3 region has 13 residues. Germline V gives CDR1 SGHDT, CDR2 YYEEEE. Trimming left V 0 bases short and J 1 base short, with 4 bases between. The CDR3 sequence: CASSLALQETQYF. The CDR3 DNA sequence: TGTGCCAGCAGCTTGGCCCTCCAAGAGACCCAGTACTTC.

The J gene is TRBJ2-7, the V gene TRBV5-1; maybe TRBD1 (6 bases). Trimming removed 3 bases from V and 3 bases from J, with 16 bases in between. The CDR3 has 15 residues. Germline-derived CDR1 and CDR2 are SGHRS and YFSETQ. CDR3 region: CASSSGTPSFYEQYF. The CDR3 coding sequence is TGCGCCAGCAGCTCCGGGACACCATCTTTCTACGAGCAGTACTTC.

The table lists this clone with a count of one. The chain employs TRBV27 and TRBJ2-2, with 11 bases identical to TRBD1. Germline-derived CDR1 and CDR2 are MNHEY and SMNVEV (reference sequence). The junction had 6 bases not matched to a gene; V was cut back by 3 bases and J by 6 bases. The CDR3 totals 16 residues. CDR3 loop: CASSFIPGQGAGELFF. The CDR3 DNA reads TGTGCCAGCAGTTTCATTCCGGGACAGGGGGCCGGGGAGCTGTTTTTT.

The chain is built from TRBV3-1 (or the pseudogene TRBV3-2) and TRBJ1-4; 7 nucleotides line up with TRBD1. Germline values: CDR1 LGHDT, CDR2 YNNKEL (reference sequence). The ends lost 1 base at V and 15 bases at J; junction bases unmatched: 11. This CDR3 has 14 residues. CDR3 coding DNA: TGTGCCAGCAGCCAAGGCAGGGGGTCAGGGGAATTGTTTTTT. This encodes CASSQGRGSGELFF.

On this clone: Other DNA sequences in the sample encode the same CDR3. The chain combines TRBV2 with TRBJ2-7; the D gene is possibly TRBD1 (7 bases). The germline V gene encodes CDR1 SNHLY and CDR2 FYNNEI. The germline V and J ends were trimmed by 1 base and 2 bases, with 21 bases remaining between them. The CDR3 runs to 18 residues. Written as DNA, the CDR3 is TGTGCCAGCAGTGAAGTGGTGGAGGGGCAGGGGGATACCTACGAGCAGTACGTC. As protein: CASSEVVEGQGDTYEQYV.

V is TRBV11-2 and J is TRBJ2-7; tentative D call: TRBD1 (6 bases). Trimming took 0 bases from V and 3 from J, leaving 9 bases between them. CDR3 length equals 14 residues. Germline loops: CDR1 SGHAT, CDR2 FQNNGV. The CDR3 reads CASSLDPGDYEQYF. CDR3 nucleotides: TGTGCCAGCAGCTTAGACCCAGGGGACTACGAGCAGTACTTC.

This rearrangement joins TRBV19 to TRBJ1-1; 11 bases match TRBD1. CDR3 size: 15 residues. The J segment lost 4 bases and the V segment lost 5 bases, leaving 6 bases of the junction unmatched. Germline lookup yields CDR1 LNHDA and CDR2 SQIVND (reference sequence). The DNA of the CDR3 is TGTGCCAGTAGTCCCTGGACAGGGGGCTTCACTGAAGCTTTCTTT. It codes for CASSPWTGGFTEAFF.

The rearrangement joins TRBV10-3 to TRBJ1-2; tentatively, D is TRBD1 (5 bases). CDR1 is ENHRY and CDR2 is SYGVKD in the germline V gene. The CDR3 runs to 16 residues. V lost 4 bases, J lost 2 bases, and 17 bases lay in between. As DNA, the CDR3 is TGTGCCATCAGTGTCTGGGGGGACTTAGAAAACTATGGCTACACCTTC. This codes for CAISVWGDLENYGYTF.